Reported below is one T cell receptor (beta chain). What it recognizes is unknown. This entry is derived from a study of T cells in localized non-small cell lung cancer. The study's findings and limits: Out of the top 100 tumor clones, a median around 60 were seen in adjacent lung. Investigators sequenced only a single tumor region, leaving heterogeneity possible.

Sequenced by immunoSEQ multiplex PCR; TCRdb stores in-frame clones only, minus some. Of 100,000 or so clones listed, approximately 90% are singletons. The CDR3 extends over 16 amino acids. CDR1 is MDHEN and CDR2 is SYDVKM in the germline V gene. V shed 8 bases, J shed 8 bases, and the junction held 15 bases outside the gene matches. J is TRBJ2-1 and V is TRBV28; TRBD1 matches 10 bases. The sequencing here drew on PBMCs, taken before any cancer treatment. This clonotype was obtained from a woman aged 35-70 years with stage II squamous cell lung carcinoma. The CDR3 here is CASLTTSKGQGDEQFF. CDR3 nucleotides: TGTGCCAGCCTCACCACCTCTAAAGGACAGGGGGATGAGCAGTTCTTC.